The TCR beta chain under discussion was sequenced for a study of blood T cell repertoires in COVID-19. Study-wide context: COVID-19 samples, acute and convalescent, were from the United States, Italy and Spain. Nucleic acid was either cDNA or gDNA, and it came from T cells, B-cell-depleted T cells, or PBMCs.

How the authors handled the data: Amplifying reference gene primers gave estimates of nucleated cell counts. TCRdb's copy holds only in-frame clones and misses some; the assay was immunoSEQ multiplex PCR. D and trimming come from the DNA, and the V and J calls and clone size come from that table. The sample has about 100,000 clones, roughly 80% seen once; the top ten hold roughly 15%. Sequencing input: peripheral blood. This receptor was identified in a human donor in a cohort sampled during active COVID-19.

Here the CDR3 reads CATSDFRGNTGELFF. The CDR3 nucleotides are TGTGCCACCAGTGATTTCAGGGGAAACACCGGGGAGCTGTTTTTT. V is TRBV24-1 and J is TRBJ2-2; D may be TRBD1 (6 bases). CDR3 length: 15 residues. Trimming removed 1 base at V and 2 bases at J, with 7 bases between. Per the germline V gene, CDR1 is KGHDR and CDR2 is SFDVKD.